The 32 T cell receptor beta chains below all came from one sample that was sequenced in a study of identical twins. MiXCR was run by TCRdb on the 5' RACE reads, yielding one entry per CDR3 protein. The repertoire holds hundreds of thousands of distinct CDR3 sequences, with around 12% as singletons. This same sample was also part of a study on yellow fever vaccine responses in identical twins.

The sequenced material came from PBMCs. All receptors derive from a woman aged 18-30 years in good health.

The table lists this clonotype with many counts. The V call is TRBV4-1, the J call TRBJ2-3, with 8 bases identical to TRBD2. The V gene end was trimmed by 0 bases and the J gene end by 7 bases; junction bases not matched to a gene: 18. Germline V gene lookup returns CDR1 MGHRA and CDR2 YSYEKL. There are 19 residues in the CDR3. The CDR3 nucleotides are TGCGCCAGCAGCCAAGAACCGGAAGCCCCGGGACTAGGAGTTCATACGCAGTATTTT. Its translation: CASSQEPEAPGLGVHTQYF.

This clonotype showed up many times. The chain joins TRBV5-1 to TRBJ2-1; D is possibly TRBD1 (5 bases). Trimming took 4 bases from V and 7 from J, leaving 21 bases between them. CDR1 is SGHRS, CDR2 YFSETQ, per germline. This CDR3 is 16 amino acids long. As DNA, the CDR3 is TGCGCCAGCAGCACCCAGGGTGGCGGCTCTTCTAATGAGCAGTTCTTC. Encoded protein: CASSTQGGGSSNEQFF.

The chain carries TRBV20-1 and TRBJ1-2; D gene unclear. Germline-derived CDR1 and CDR2 are DFQATT and SNEGSKA (reference sequence). V lost 4 bases and J 8 bases, leaving 8 bases between the germline ends. The CDR3 sequence is 10 residues long. This CDR3 is CSAKTGGYTF. In DNA form, the CDR3 reads TGCAGTGCTAAGACGGGCGGCTACACCTTC.

This clonotype was found many times. The genes are TRBV3-1 and TRBJ1-4; 10 positions match TRBD1. CDR3 length equals 16 residues. The germline gives CDR1 LGHDT, CDR2 YNNKEL (reference sequence). Germline trimming cut 1 base from V and 7 bases from J; bases unmatched to any gene: 6. This CDR3 is CASSQARTGGGEKLFF. CDR3 sequence (DNA): TGTGCCAGCAGCCAAGCAAGGACAGGGGGTGGTGAAAAACTGTTTTTT. Full variable domain (outside the CDR3, taken from reference TRBV3-1 and TRBJ1-4): DTAVSQTPKYLVTQMGNDKSIKCEQNLGHDTMYWYKQDSKKFLKIMFSYNNKELIINETVPNRFSPKSPDKAHLNLHINSLELGDSAVYFCASSQARTGGGEKLFFGSGTQLSVL.

This clonotype was seen many times. J is TRBJ2-7 and V is TRBV2, with 11 bases that match TRBD2. CDR1 and CDR2 (germline): SNHLY, FYNNEI. The V segment lost 2 bases and the J segment 6 bases; nucleotides outside the gene matches: 12. The CDR3 has 17 amino acids. CDR3 protein: CASSELMLTSGVPEQYF. Here the CDR3 DNA reads TGTGCCAGCAGTGAATTAATGCTGACTAGCGGGGTTCCCGAGCAGTACTTC.

The chain carries TRBV3-1 and TRBJ1-6, with TRBD1 matching over 7 bases. Germline values: CDR1 LGHDT, CDR2 YNNKEL (reference sequence). With V trimmed by 0 bases and J by 7 bases, 6 bases remained unmatched. The CDR3 is made up of 16 amino acids. Here the CDR3 reads CASSQDTGTANSPLHF. Here the CDR3 DNA reads TGTGCCAGCAGCCAAGACACAGGGACAGCCAATTCACCCCTCCACTTT.

This clonotype was observed a handful of times. V and J are TRBV10-3 and TRBJ2-2; 9 positions agree with TRBD2. CDR1 and CDR2 from the germline V gene are ENHRY and SYGVKD. V was clipped by 10 bases and J by 4 bases; unmatched bases: 13. There are 16 residues in the CDR3. CDR3: CATRGSGGIVTGELFF. The CDR3 coding sequence is TGTGCCACCCGAGGGAGCGGGGGGATCGTCACCGGGGAGCTGTTTTTT.

Regarding this clonotype: The germline gene is not matched at one end of the junction; a read error may be the cause. DNA of the CDR3: TGTGCCAGCAGCTCCCTCGGTGTGACAGAGATTTTT. Translating it yields CASSSLGVTEIF. V gene TRBV7-2 combines with J gene TRBJ2-3, with D perhaps matching TRBD1 (5 bases). Germline V gene sequence: CDR1 SGHTA, CDR2 FQGNSA. The CDR3 is 12 amino acids.

This clonotype has at least ten counts. The rearrangement uses TRBV6-5 and TRBJ1-1; D remains ambiguous. The CDR3 extends over 18 amino acids. Germline values: CDR1 MNHEY, CDR2 SVGAGI. The V end was cut by 2 bases, the J end by 6 bases, with 25 bases between. The CDR3 loop reads CASSYKTPTSTHFSEAFF. The DNA of the CDR3 is TGTGCCAGCAGTTACAAGACTCCGACCTCAACCCACTTCTCTGAAGCTTTCTTT.

The V and J genes are TRBV18 and TRBJ2-1; TRBD2 might be the D (5 bases). CDR3 size: 17 residues. V lost 4 bases and J lost 6, with 22 bases in between. CDR1 is KGHSH and CDR2 is LQKENI in the germline V gene. In DNA, the CDR3 is TGTGCCAGCTCACTCCCGACAAGAGGGCTCCCTGTCAATGAGCAGTTCTTC. It encodes CASSLPTRGLPVNEQFF.

This clonotype was recorded many times. The chain is built from TRBV12-3 or TRBV12-4 and TRBJ1-1; tentative D call: TRBD1 (5 bases). The V and J ends lost 5 bases and 8 bases respectively, with 15 bases between them. This CDR3 comprises 13 residues. For the CDR3, the DNA is TGTGCCAGCAGTCCCCCCTCAGGGTTCGAAGCTTTCTTT. Its protein product is CASSPPSGFEAFF.

The chain couples TRBV2 to TRBJ1-4; 11 bases map to TRBD1. This CDR3 comprises 14 residues. V lost 5 bases to trimming and J lost 9 bases; unmatched junction nucleotides: 5. In germline, CDR1 is SNHLY, CDR2 FYNNEI. The CDR3 loop reads CASSSRTGGKKLFF. CDR3 DNA: TGTGCCAGCAGTTCTAGGACAGGGGGCAAAAAACTGTTTTTT.

This clonotype was observed a handful of times. A read error may produce the germline difference seen at one junction end. V gene TRBV5-1 combines with J gene TRBJ2-1; 7 positions match TRBD2. The CDR3 is made up of 16 amino acids. Germline V gene sequence: CDR1 SGHRS, CDR2 YFSETQ. The CDR3 DNA sequence: TGCGCCAGCAGCTTGGTTGCTAGCGGTTCCTACAATGTGCAGTTCTTC. Its translation is CASSLVASGSYNVQFF.

This clonotype was detected a few times. This chain links TRBV5-6 with TRBJ2-1; 10 bases align to TRBD2. V lost 2 bases, J lost 9 bases, and 11 bases stayed unmatched. The CDR3 is 16 amino acids. Germline V gives CDR1 SGHDT, CDR2 YYEEEE. In DNA, the CDR3 is TGTGCCAGCAGCTTTTTAACGGCTAGCGGGGGCCTTGAGCAGTTCTTC. This sequence encodes CASSFLTASGGLEQFF.

The chain uses TRBV11-2 and TRBJ2-3; 8 bases agree with TRBD1. The CDR3 consists of 14 residues. V trimming: 8 bases; J trimming: 3 bases; junction bases outside the gene matches: 7. The germline CDR1 and CDR2 sequences are SGHAT and FQNNGV. The CDR3 loop reads CASDWTGMTDTQYF. DNA for the CDR3: TGTGCCAGCGATTGGACAGGGATGACAGATACGCAGTATTTT.

The V call is TRBV5-6, the J call TRBJ2-3; TRBD2 agrees at 9 bases. The CDR3 has 17 amino acids. Germline V lookup: CDR1 SGHDT, CDR2 YYEEEE. The V gene end was trimmed by 2 bases and the J gene end by 2 bases; junction bases not matched to a gene: 9. CDR3 sequence (DNA): TGTGCCAGCAGCTTCCGCCCTAGCGGGGCGACCACAGATACGCAGTATTTT. It specifies CASSFRPSGATTDTQYF.

The rearrangement links TRBV11-2 to TRBJ2-2; TRBD1 agrees at 7 bases. This CDR3 comprises 16 residues. J was trimmed by 1 base and V by 4 bases; bases with no gene match: 6. Germline loops: CDR1 SGHAT, CDR2 FQNNGV. CDR3 amino acids: CASSSVTGLNTGELFF. The CDR3 coding sequence is TGTGCCAGCAGCTCGGTGACAGGGTTGAACACCGGGGAGCTGTTTTTT.

This clonotype was detected a few times. CDR3 loop: CSARGPGETYEQYV. CDR3 coding DNA: TGCAGTGCTAGGGGCCCGGGGGAAACGTACGAGCAGTACGTC. The V gene is TRBV20-1, the J gene TRBJ2-7; D is possibly TRBD2 (6 bases). The CDR3 is 14 residues long. V lost 3 bases and J 4 bases, leaving 16 bases between the germline ends. Germline CDR1 is DFQATT and CDR2 is SNEGSKA (reference sequence).

This clonotype was counted many times. The chain's CDR3 is CASRRGQGAAEAFF. The CDR3 nucleotides read TGCGCCAGCAGACGGGGACAGGGGGCTGCTGAAGCTTTCTTT. This chain links TRBV5-1 with TRBJ1-1; 12 bases agree with TRBD1. The CDR3 runs to 14 residues. The germline V gene encodes CDR1 SGHRS and CDR2 YFSETQ. Trimming removed 5 bases from V and 6 bases from J; junction bases left unmatched: 5.

In this sample, this clonotype turned up a few times. V and J are TRBV12-3 or TRBV12-4 and TRBJ2-2; 7 bases map to TRBD1. V shed 5 bases, J shed 4 bases, and the junction held 4 bases outside the gene matches. There are 14 residues in the CDR3. This chain's CDR3 is CASSQGTATGELFF. CDR3 in DNA: TGTGCCAGCAGTCAAGGGACAGCCACCGGGGAGCTGTTTTTT.

This clonotype was counted ten times or more. The rearrangement uses TRBV12-3 or TRBV12-4 and TRBJ2-1; D call uncertain. The CDR3 totals 13 residues. The V end was cut by 8 bases, the J end by 1 base, with 9 bases between. DNA of the CDR3: TGTGCCAGCCGGAATTGGTCCTACAATGAGCAGTTCTTC. Translating it yields CASRNWSYNEQFF.

This clonotype has a handful of counts. This chain uses TRBV12-3 or TRBV12-4 with TRBJ2-6; TRBD1 matches at 7 bases. V shed 4 bases and J 7 bases; nucleotides not matched to a gene: 4. The CDR3 sequence is 14 residues long. DNA for the CDR3: TGTGCCAGCAGTTCGACAGGGATCGCCAACGTCCTGACTTTC. Translating it yields CASSSTGIANVLTF.

This clonotype has just a few counts. DNA for the CDR3: TGTGCCAGCAGTTTATCGGGGGGGAGCTATGGCTACACCTTC. Protein: CASSLSGGSYGYTF. The V and J genes are TRBV27 and TRBJ1-2; D is possibly TRBD1 (5 bases). Deletions cut 0 bases from V and 4 bases from J, with 9 bases between. This CDR3 comprises 14 residues. Per germline, CDR1 MNHEY and CDR2 SMNVEV (reference sequence).

This clonotype has just a few counts. The chain recombines TRBV9 with TRBJ2-3; 12 bases are a match to TRBD2. This CDR3 has 16 residues. Germline lookup yields CDR1 SGDLS and CDR2 YYNGEE. Unmatched junction bases numbered 9, after V lost 8 bases and J lost 2 bases. Written as DNA, the CDR3 is TGTGCCAGGGAGCTAGGACTAGCGGGATTCACAGATACGCAGTATTTT. Its translation is CARELGLAGFTDTQYF.

This clonotype was found many times. The rearrangement joins TRBV3-1 to TRBJ2-1, with D perhaps being TRBD1 or TRBD2 (5 bases each). This CDR3 spans 16 amino acids. Germline CDR1 reads LGHDT; CDR2 reads YNNKEL (reference sequence). Trimming removed 4 bases from V and 3 bases from J, with 16 bases in between. CDR3 region: CASSREGSPGYNEQFF. The DNA of the CDR3 is TGTGCCAGCAGCCGCGAGGGGTCCCCTGGCTACAATGAGCAGTTCTTC.

In this sample, this clonotype turned up a few times. One end of the junction fails to match germline, which may point to a read error. The V call is TRBV28, the J call TRBJ2-4; TRBD2 aligns across 10 bases. CDR3 length: 14 residues. CDR1 is MDHEN, CDR2 SYDVKM, per germline. CDR3 in DNA: TGTGCCAGCAGTTTAAGGATTATTATAGCGGGAGGTTGCTTC. Its protein product is CASSLRIIIAGGCF.

This clonotype was seen more than once but under ten times. J is TRBJ1-6 and V is TRBV20-1; D not certain. V lost 2 bases, J lost 0 bases, and 11 bases lay in between. Germline CDR1 and CDR2: DFQATT and SNEGSKA (reference sequence). This CDR3 is 16 amino acids long. DNA for the CDR3: TGCAGTGCTAGACCGACGGAGAGCTCCTATAATTCACCCCTCCACTTT. Protein sequence: CSARPTESSYNSPLHF.

This clonotype was seen more than once but under ten times. The chain combines TRBV4-1 with TRBJ2-1; 9 nucleotides align to TRBD2. Trimming took 1 base from V and 7 from J; bases not matched to a gene: 5. This CDR3 region has 15 residues. The germline CDR1 and CDR2 sequences are MGHRA and YSYEKL. CDR3 nucleotide sequence: TGCGCCAGCAGCCAAGTAGCGGGAGCTGCAAATGAGCAGTTCTTC. It yields the protein CASSQVAGAANEQFF.

This clonotype was picked up a small number of times. The rearrangement links TRBV16 to TRBJ1-5; 8 bases line up with TRBD1. The CDR3 is 16 residues long. The V segment lost 4 bases and the J segment 0 bases; nucleotides outside the gene matches: 5. Per germline, CDR1 KGHSY and CDR2 FQNENV. The CDR3 bases are TGTGCCAGCAGCCCCTGGACAGGGAATAGCAATCAGCCCCAGCATTTT. Protein: CASSPWTGNSNQPQHF.

This clonotype was counted a few times. The chain is built from TRBV5-6 and TRBJ2-3, with 15 bases lining up with TRBD2. This CDR3 is built from 18 residues. The ends lost 4 bases at V and 3 bases at J; junction bases unmatched: 9. Germline V gene sequence: CDR1 SGHDT, CDR2 YYEEEE. The CDR3 bases are TGTGCCAGCAGCCCCCCACTGGGACTAGCGGGGGGTACAGATACGCAGTATTTT. Its protein product is CASSPPLGLAGGTDTQYF.

This clonotype has only a few counts. CDR3 sequence (DNA): TGTGCCAGCAGCGTGACTAGCGGGAGGGCCATCTCCTACGAGCAGTACTTC. It codes for CASSVTSGRAISYEQYF. V usage is TRBV11-2 and J usage is TRBJ2-7; 14 nucleotides match TRBD2. Germline lookup yields CDR1 SGHAT and CDR2 FQNNGV. Unmatched junction bases numbered 6, after V lost 5 bases and J lost 0 bases. The CDR3 length is 17 residues.

Only a few counts were recorded for this clonotype. V and J are TRBV27 and TRBJ2-1, with 9 bases matching TRBD1. CDR1 MNHEY and CDR2 SMNVEV come from the germline V gene (reference sequence). The J segment lost 5 bases and the V segment lost 7 bases, leaving 9 bases of the junction unmatched. This CDR3 spans 15 amino acids. The CDR3 sequence is CASKLGTGFDNEQFF. CDR3 DNA: TGTGCCAGCAAACTAGGGACAGGGTTTGACAATGAGCAGTTCTTC.